This T cell receptor (beta chain) was sequenced for a study of OX40 agonist ivuxolimab in advanced cancers. For the wider study: Ivuxolimab was a fully human IgG2 agonistic monoclonal antibody targeting the costimulatory receptor OX40 (CD134). Intravenous ivuxolimab was administered to patients every 2 weeks at six dose levels: 0.01, 0.1, 0.3, 1.5, 3 and 10 mg/kg. Among the roughly 52 dose-escalation patients, some 20 had hepatocellular carcinoma, approximately 15 melanoma, 9 renal cell carcinoma and 9 head and neck cancer. The dose-escalation cohort was approximately 83% male with a mean age of around 62 years, ranging from roughly 20 to 80. Patients were allowed to have had prior anti-PD-1, anti-PD-L1 or anti-CTLA-4 therapy, and 40% to 45% of the dose-escalation patients had been treated with checkpoint inhibitors. Partial responses occurred in three dose-escalation patients, of whom one had hepatocellular carcinoma and two had cutaneous melanoma. The purpose of peripheral TCRbeta sequencing was to test whether ivuxolimab changed TCR sequence diversity and led to clonal T-cell expansion. The monotherapy dose-escalation portion (N of about 50 patients) of the phase I ivuxolimab trial is reported in the paper. Here is what the overall study found, with its caveats: In the 0.1-3.0 mg/kg groups, partial responders were among the patients with the lowest normalized peripheral clonal expansion, particularly in CD8+ T cells. Low levels of normalized T-cell clonal expansion were also shown by some nonresponding patients. At doses of 0.1 to 3.0 mg/kg, clonal expansion of both CD4+ and CD8+ T cells in blood was seen between baseline and week 6. After ivuxolimab, CD8+ T cells had more expanded clones than CD4+ T cells on average. Which antigens the clonally expanded peripheral T cells were specific for was not determined.

To sequence the TCRbeta CDR3 region, genomic DNA was isolated from the sorted cells. The immunoSEQ Assay was used for sequencing of TCRbeta CDR3 regions. The immuneACCESS repertoire file appears here via TCRdb, limited to in-frame rearrangements. These files lack a portion of the clones; in checked studies, under half of the deficit traces to unresolved V genes, and the cause of the others is not known. In all, the sample holds around 70,000 clones, and roughly 86% of those were seen once. The ten biggest clones cover approximately 5% of the sample. From a lookup of the germline V gene, CDR1 and CDR2 are KGHSH and LQKENI. Reading from cysteine to phenylalanine, the CDR3 counts 14 amino acids. Just CDR3 DNA is preserved here, 42 bases in frame from base 1. V is pruned by 6 bases and J by 5 bases, leaving 9 bases of the junction without a gene match. The trial excluded patients who had a history of autoimmune disease or were on systemic immunosuppression. In every dose cohort, peripheral blood was drawn for TCR sequencing at baseline, cycle 4 day 1, and cycle 7 day 1. The samples were drawn from a first-in-human, open-label, multicenter phase I dose-escalation trial of ivuxolimab. Adults with locally advanced or metastatic melanoma, renal cell carcinoma, hepatocellular carcinoma or head and neck squamous cell carcinoma were enrolled in the trial. CD4+ and CD8+ T cells were sorted separately from peripheral blood before TCR sequencing.

As for this clone: Its antigen remains undetermined. Within one base of it there is no much larger clone, and no base qualities were kept.

The rearrangement joined TRBV18 to TRBJ2-5; 7 middle bases align to TRBD2. This sample comprised CD4+ or CD8+ T cells sorted from blood, obtained in a trial of the OX40 agonist ivuxolimab. This sequence originates from an adult with an advanced solid tumor such as melanoma, head and neck, liver or kidney cancer. In nucleotide form, the sequence is TGTGCCAGCTCGCAAGGACTAGTTCGCGAGACCCAGTACTTC. Translated, this gives CASSQGLVRETQYF.